Detailed here is one T cell receptor beta chain. Its antigen is still unknown. The source of the sample is a study of response to subunit inactivated influenza vaccine. TCRdb re-called the RT-PCR reads through MiXCR, storing one row per CDR3 protein. The sample consists of hundreds of thousands of distinct CDR3 sequences, roughly 27% of them appearing once. This CDR3 region has 14 residues. V was clipped by 1 base and J by 6 bases, with 11 bases between them. Germline assignment: CDR1 KGHDR and CDR2 SFDVKD. Study-level findings and limits: The authors suggested that few new T cells are recruited per seasonal influenza vaccination.

The starting material was CD4+ T cells sorted from PBMCs, obtained more than 4 days after vaccination. The receptor's source is a man between 50 and 59 years old who received an inactivated influenza vaccine. J is TRBJ1-2 and V is TRBV24-1; tentatively, D is TRBD1 (5 bases). CDR3 amino acids: CATSDFRQGNGYTF. CDR3 DNA: TGTGCCACCAGTGATTTCAGGCAGGGCAATGGCTACACCTTC.